A single sample gave rise to the 20 T cell receptor beta chains below, sequenced in a study of vaccination and CD4 T cells after COVID-19 (dated by TCRdb to between 2021 and 2024). The library was produced with PCR. Data came from an Illumina iSeq 100. TCR sequencing of DNA from cultured CD4+ T cells used the Oncomine TCR Beta short-read assay at the Johns Hopkins FTIC core. TCRdb trimmed public reads at Q25 via fastp, called clones via MiXCR and kept in-frame beta chains. Each entry is one CDR3 protein sequence, shown with its most common DNA and genes. The sample data list roughly 13,000 distinct CDR3 sequences, and over 50% of these were observed just once. Of the sample, about 8.2% falls within the top ten clones. The antigens for these receptors are not known. The treatment or condition label on this specimen signifies: approximately 9-day PBMC culture with coronavirus spike peptide pools or control peptides (ViraFEST assay).

What was sequenced was CD4+ T cells from blood, cultured in vitro. Receptor source: a human donor who had recovered from COVID-19.

This chain connects TRBV20-1 to TRBJ2-7, with 12 bases that match TRBD2. The CDR3 is 15 amino acids. V was clipped by 5 bases and J by 5 bases; unmatched bases: 10. CDR1 and CDR2 from the germline V gene are DFQATT and SNEGSKA (reference sequence). The chain's CDR3 is CSAGRPSGGAHEQYF. The DNA of the CDR3 is TGCAGTGCTGGTCGCCCTAGCGGGGGGGCCCACGAGCAGTACTTC.

This chain connects TRBV4-3 to TRBJ1-4, with TRBD1 identical over 7 bases. This CDR3 comprises 16 residues. Trimming removed 4 bases from V and 5 bases from J; junction bases left unmatched: 10. Looked up from germline, CDR1 is LGHNA and CDR2 is YSLEER. The CDR3 here is CASSRLGTARNEKLFF. The CDR3, as DNA: TGCGCCAGCAGCCGTTTAGGGACAGCCAGGAATGAAAAACTGTTTTTT.

This clonotype has a single count. The rearrangement uses TRBV7-9 and TRBJ1-3; the D gene is possibly TRBD1 (5 bases). This CDR3 is built from 13 residues. Germline CDR1 SEHNR, CDR2 FQNEAQ (reference sequence). Trimming shortened V by 4 bases and J by 4 bases, and 8 bases separated the two germline ends. The CDR3 DNA is TGTGCCAGCAGCTGGAGGGGCGGAAACACCATATATTTT. Protein sequence: CASSWRGGNTIYF.

The V gene is TRBV6-5, the J gene TRBJ1-5; D gene ambiguous. CDR3 length: 15 amino acids. The V end lost 0 bases, the J end lost 5 bases, and 11 bases lay between the germline ends. CDR1 is MNHEY and CDR2 is SVGAGI in the germline V gene. This CDR3 is CASSYSSRRDQPQHF. In DNA, the CDR3 is TGTGCCAGCAGTTACTCTAGCCGACGAGATCAGCCCCAGCATTTT.

This chain connects TRBV7-4 to TRBJ2-7; D tentatively fits TRBD1 or TRBD2 (5 bases each). Per the germline V gene, CDR1 is SGHVT and CDR2 is SQSDAQ. This CDR3 spans 16 amino acids. The V end lost 5 bases, the J end lost 6 bases, and 23 bases lay between the germline ends. The CDR3 here is CASSTIGVCRRGEQYF. The CDR3 nucleotides are TGTGCCAGCAGCACGATCGGGGTATGCCGTAGGGGCGAGCAGTACTTC.

The chain joins TRBV12-3 or TRBV12-4 to TRBJ2-7; TRBD1 aligns across 10 bases. The V and J ends lost 3 bases and 7 bases, in that order; junction bases with no gene match: 6. The CDR3 covers 14 residues. Here the CDR3 DNA reads TGTGCCAGCAGTTTTAGACAGGGGGCTTGGGAGCAGTACTTC. Translating it yields CASSFRQGAWEQYF.

This chain links TRBV6-1 with TRBJ2-7, with 7 bases aligning to TRBD1. This CDR3 comprises 14 residues. CDR1 is MNHNS and CDR2 is SASEGT in the germline V gene. The J segment lost 1 base and the V segment lost 4 bases, leaving 4 bases of the junction unmatched. The DNA for the CDR3 is TGTGCCAGCAGTGCCGGGACAGAGTCCTACGAGCAGTACTTC. Amino acids: CASSAGTESYEQYF.

This clonotype is medium-sized in the sample. The genes are TRBV6-2 or TRBV6-3 and TRBJ1-2, with TRBD1 as a possible D gene (5 bases). V lost 2 bases, J lost 5 bases, and 15 bases lay in between. The CDR3 spans 15 residues. Germline values: CDR1 MNHEY, CDR2 SVGEGT. The CDR3 DNA sequence: TGTGCCAGCAGTTACAGAAAGGGGTCGCTTTATGGCTACACCTTC. The encoded protein is CASSYRKGSLYGYTF.

Details on this clonotype: The junction and the germline gene differ at one end; a read error may be behind it. The genes are TRBV19 and TRBJ1-2; D gene ambiguous. This CDR3 region has 15 residues. CDR1 and CDR2 from the germline V gene are LNHDA and SQIVND (reference sequence). CDR3 protein: CASTRSARLNYGHTF. CDR3 nucleotide sequence: TGTGCCAGTACCCGTAGTGCCCGACTTAACTATGGCCACACCTTC. The variable domain in full, completed from reference TRBV19 and TRBJ1-2, reads DGGITQSPKYLFRKEGQNVTLSCEQNLNHDAMYWYRQDPGQGLRLIYYSQIVNDFQKGDIAEGYSVSREKKESFPLTVTSAQKNPTAFYLCASTRSARLNYGHTFGSGTRLTVV.

This clonotype was recorded only once. This chain's CDR3 is CSARGGGGLMKEQFF. The CDR3 DNA reads as TGCAGTGCTAGAGGGGGCGGGGGATTAATGAAGGAGCAGTTCTTC. The chain uses TRBV20-1 and TRBJ2-1; 7 nucleotides align to TRBD2. V shed 1 base and J 10 bases; nucleotides not matched to a gene: 13. The CDR3 has 15 residues. CDR1 is DFQATT, CDR2 SNEGSKA, per germline (reference sequence).

J is TRBJ1-3 and V is TRBV7-8, with TRBD1 as a possible D gene (6 bases). V lost 6 bases and J 4 bases, leaving 19 bases between the germline ends. CDR3 length: 16 residues. The V gene's germline CDR1 is SGHVS and CDR2 FQNEAQ. This CDR3 is CASRRLSGGEGNTIYF. The CDR3 DNA is TGTGCCAGCAGGAGGTTGTCGGGGGGCGAAGGAAACACCATATATTTT.

The chain recombines TRBV6-1 with TRBJ2-7; 13 bases are shared with TRBD2. The trim removed 6 bases at V and 3 bases at J, leaving 5 bases unmatched. The CDR3 consists of 15 residues. Germline values: CDR1 MNHNS, CDR2 SASEGT. CDR3 coding DNA: TGTGCCAGCAGCCCCGGACTAGCGGGAGTCTACGAGCAGTACTTC. Its translation: CASSPGLAGVYEQYF.

The chain joins TRBV12-5 to TRBJ2-1; 8 bases match TRBD1. V gave up 5 bases and J gave up 5 bases; unmatched junction bases: 5. There are 14 residues in the CDR3. CDR1 is LGHNT, CDR2 FRNRAP, per germline. CDR3 in amino acids: CASGPDRANNEQFF. The CDR3 bases are TGTGCTAGTGGTCCGGACAGGGCTAACAATGAGCAGTTCTTC.

This sequence joins TRBV7-2 and TRBJ1-6; 7 positions agree with TRBD1. Germline V lookup: CDR1 SGHTA, CDR2 FQGNSA. After removal of 5 bases from V and 6 bases from J, the junction contained 7 bases not matched to a gene. The CDR3 consists of 15 residues. CDR3 protein: CASSLSTGSNSPLHF. CDR3 DNA: TGTGCCAGCAGCCTTTCGACAGGGAGTAATTCACCCCTCCACTTT.

The V and J genes are TRBV10-3 and TRBJ2-1; 7 bases line up with TRBD1. The CDR3 is 14 amino acids. V trimming: 7 bases; J trimming: 3 bases; junction bases outside the gene matches: 6. Per the germline V gene, CDR1 is ENHRY and CDR2 is SYGVKD. CDR3 loop: CAITNRGLYNEQFF. The DNA for the CDR3 is TGTGCCATCACGAACAGGGGCCTCTACAATGAGCAGTTCTTC.

This chain links TRBV20-1 with TRBJ2-5; D ambiguous. The germline V gene has CDR1 DFQATT and CDR2 SNEGSKA (reference sequence). The CDR3 contains 14 residues. V was pared by 2 bases and J by 1 base, with 11 bases between. The CDR3 coding sequence is TGCAGTGCTAGATCTCGGCCCCCCCAAGAGACCCAGTACTTC. It yields the protein CSARSRPPQETQYF.

The chain uses TRBV5-1 and TRBJ2-3; no reliable D call. V was trimmed by 0 bases and J by 0 bases, leaving 5 bases between them. This CDR3 comprises 14 residues. Germline values: CDR1 SGHRS, CDR2 YFSETQ. The CDR3 sequence is CASSLALSTDTQYF. CDR3 DNA sequence: TGCGCCAGCAGCTTGGCGCTCAGCACAGATACGCAGTATTTT.

This clonotype was seen only a few times. V is TRBV7-8 and J is TRBJ1-6, with 7 positions matching TRBD1. V trimming: 5 bases; J trimming: 7 bases; junction bases outside the gene matches: 5. Germline V lookup: CDR1 SGHVS, CDR2 FQNEAQ. CDR3 length: 14 amino acids. The CDR3 coding sequence is TGTGCCAGCAGCGGGGGAGGGGGCAATTCACCCCTCCACTTT. Its translation: CASSGGGGNSPLHF.

This clonotype has only one observation. The gene calls are TRBV6-1 and TRBJ1-3; 8 bases are shared with TRBD1. The CDR3 consists of 15 residues. Germline V gives CDR1 MNHNS, CDR2 SASEGT. V shed 6 bases, J shed 1 base, and the junction held 5 bases outside the gene matches. This CDR3 reads CASRLDRASGNTIYF. The CDR3, as DNA: TGTGCCAGCAGACTGGACAGGGCTTCTGGAAACACCATATATTTT.

This chain uses TRBV27 with TRBJ1-6; possibly TRBD1 for D (5 bases). The CDR3 is 17 amino acids. V lost 4 bases, J lost 3 bases, and 16 bases lay in between. Per germline, CDR1 MNHEY and CDR2 SMNVEV (reference sequence). In DNA form, the CDR3 reads TGTGCCAGCAGTTACGGGCCGGCAGGGATCTATAATTCACCCCTCCACTTT. Amino acids: CASSYGPAGIYNSPLHF.